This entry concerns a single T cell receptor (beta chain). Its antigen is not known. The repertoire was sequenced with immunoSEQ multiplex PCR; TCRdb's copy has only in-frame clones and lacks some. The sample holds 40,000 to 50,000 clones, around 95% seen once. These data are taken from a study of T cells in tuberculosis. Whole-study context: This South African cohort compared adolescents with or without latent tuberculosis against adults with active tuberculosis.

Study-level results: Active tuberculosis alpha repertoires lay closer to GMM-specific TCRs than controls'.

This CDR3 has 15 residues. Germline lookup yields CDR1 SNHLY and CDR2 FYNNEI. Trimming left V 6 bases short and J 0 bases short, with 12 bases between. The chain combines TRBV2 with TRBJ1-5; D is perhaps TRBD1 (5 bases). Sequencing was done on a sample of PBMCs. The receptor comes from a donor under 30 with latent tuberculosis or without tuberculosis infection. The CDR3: CASRRDTGSNQPQHF. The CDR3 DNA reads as TGTGCCAGCAGAAGGGATACAGGTAGCAATCAGCCCCAGCATTTT.